This is a list of T cell receptor beta chains from one sample in a study of T cells in Graves' hyperthyroidism and ophthalmopathy. TCRdb re-derived calls from the multiplex PCR reads in MiXCR, one entry per CDR3 protein. The top ten clones hold roughly 30% of a sample with just under 750,000 distinct CDR3 sequences, just over 35% of them seen once. The sample taken for sequencing was blood. These receptor sequences come from a woman aged 40 to 55 with Graves' hyperthyroidism. CDR3s include the opening cysteine and the closing phenylalanine or tryptophan. D genes are given only for firm matches. Clone sizes are given selectively: once, few, many, or a class where the clone is expanded.

>TRBV7-9|-|many|TRBJ1-2
CASSSPRGLGSKGYTF
TGTGCCAGCAGCTCCCCACGGGGGCTGGGATCGAAAGGCTACACCTTC
>TRBV30|-|few|TRBJ2-7
CASDHSYEQYF
TGTGCCTCCGACCACAGCTACGAGCAGTACTTC
>TRBV7-9|-|many|TRBJ1-1
CASSYRDEPPYTEAFF
TGTGCCAGCAGCTACCGGGACGAACCCCCCTACACTGAAGCTTTCTTT
>TRBV5-8|-|many|TRBJ1-5
CASSSGQPQHF
TGTGCCAGCAGCAGTGGACAGCCCCAGCATTTT
>TRBV7-2|TRBD2|-|TRBJ2-1
CASSSLLAGHLNEQFF
TGTGCCAGCAGCTCATTACTAGCGGGGCACCTCAATGAGCAGTTCTTC
>TRBV10-3|-|many|TRBJ2-2
CAISAGQNTGELFF
TGTGCCATCAGCGCCGGCCAGAACACCGGGGAGCTGTTTTTT
>TRBV16|-|-|TRBJ1-2
CASSESGYYGYTF
TGTGCCAGCAGTGAATCGGGGTACTATGGCTACACCTTC
>TRBV7-3|TRBD1|-|TRBJ1-1
CASSFRPDREGAFF
TGTGCCAGCAGCTTCCGGCCCGACAGGGAAGGTGCTTTCTTT
>TRBV7-9|TRBD1|many|TRBJ1-4
CASTWTGTGEKLFF
TGTGCCAGCACGTGGACAGGGACGGGTGAAAAACTGTTTTTT
>TRBV10-3|-|many|TRBJ1-6
CAISGAGSPLHF
TGTGCCATCAGTGGCGCAGGTTCACCCCTCCACTTT
>TRBV19|-|-|TRBJ2-7
CASSISGQAEQYF
TGTGCCAGTAGTATAAGCGGCCAGGCCGAGCAGTACTTC
>TRBV24-1|TRBD1|-|TRBJ1-1
CATRPGQGGENTEAFF
TGTGCCACCAGACCGGGACAGGGGGGAGAGAACACTGAAGCTTTCTTT
>TRBV20-1|TRBD1|few|TRBJ1-5
CSADDRESQPQHF
TGCAGTGCTGATGACAGGGAGTCCCAGCCCCAGCATTTT
>TRBV7-3|TRBD1|-|TRBJ1-3
CASSSGDSYGYTIYF
TGTGCCAGCAGCTCCGGGGACAGCTATGGCTACACCATATATTTT
>TRBV28|-|-|TRBJ2-7
CASSLRAAEQYF
TGTGCCAGCAGTTTAAGGGCAGCCGAGCAGTACTTC
>TRBV29-1|-|many|TRBJ1-1
CSVEEGTGTEAFF
TGCAGCGTTGAGGAGGGGACGGGGACTGAAGCTTTCTTT
>TRBV29-1|TRBD1|-|TRBJ1-2
CSVGDRGHGYTF
TGCAGCGTTGGAGACAGGGGACATGGCTACACCTTC
>TRBV6-5|TRBD1|-|TRBJ1-6
CASNPSGTGGAFGNSPLHF
TGTGCCAGCAACCCATCAGGGACAGGGGGCGCGTTCGGTAATTCACCCCTCCACTTT
>TRBV12-3/TRBV12-4|-|few|TRBJ1-1
CASRETVLTEAFF
TGTGCCAGCAGAGAGACAGTTTTAACTGAAGCTTTCTTT
>TRBV19|-|many|TRBJ1-1
CASSTQPLNTEAFF
TGTGCCAGTAGTACGCAACCCTTGAACACTGAAGCTTTCTTT
>TRBV7-2|-|many|TRBJ1-1
CASTETLSNTEAFF
TGTGCCAGCACAGAGACCCTTTCGAACACTGAAGCTTTCTTT
>TRBV10-3|-|-|TRBJ1-6
CAISESRRHNSPLHF
TGTGCCATCAGTGAGTCTCGGCGGCACAATTCACCCCTCCACTTT
>TRBV7-9|-|many|TRBJ1-2
CASRPRERVYGYTF
TGTGCCAGCAGACCCAGGGAGAGGGTATATGGCTACACCTTC
>TRBV9|-|few|TRBJ1-3
CASSVGLLGSGGGSGNTIYF
TGTGCCAGCAGCGTAGGCCTGCTTGGTTCCGGGGGCGGATCTGGAAACACCATATATTTT
>TRBV7-9|TRBD1|-|TRBJ1-5
CASSSDRESNQPQHF
TGTGCCAGCAGCTCGGACAGGGAGAGCAATCAGCCCCAGCATTTT
>TRBV6-5|-|-|TRBJ2-2
CASIAGLTGELFF
TGTGCCAGCATCGCAGGGCTTACCGGGGAGCTGTTTTTT
>TRBV20-1|-|many|TRBJ2-5
CSAPPGVGKETQYF
TGCAGTGCTCCCCCAGGGGTAGGGAAAGAGACCCAGTACTTC
>TRBV7-2|TRBD1|-|TRBJ2-3
CASSGRTGTADTQYF
TGTGCCAGCAGCGGGAGGACAGGGACGGCAGATACGCAGTATTTT
>TRBV10-3|TRBD2|once|TRBJ2-5
CASRRGLAQTGETQYF
TGTGCCAGCAGGAGGGGACTAGCCCAAACGGGGGAGACCCAGTACTTC
>TRBV7-8|TRBD1|many|TRBJ1-4
CASSPLDTGQGTDRANEKLFF
TGTGCCAGCAGCCCCCTAGACACGGGACAGGGAACCGACCGGGCTAATGAAAAACTGTTTTTT
>TRBV10-3|-|-|TRBJ1-5
CASSPTTWHQPQHF
TGTGCCTCCAGCCCTACGACATGGCATCAGCCCCAGCATTTT
>TRBV6-5|-|many|TRBJ1-2
CASSSVTEAYGYTF
TGTGCCAGCAGCTCGGTGACAGAAGCGTATGGCTACACCTTC
>TRBV29-1|-|many|TRBJ2-7
CSERRGGAGEQYF
TGCAGCGAAAGGAGGGGCGGGGCGGGAGAGCAGTACTTC
>TRBV7-9|-|many|TRBJ1-4
CASSLSRGGYEKLFF
TGTGCCAGCAGCTTAAGCAGGGGAGGTTATGAAAAACTGTTTTTT
>TRBV4-1|TRBD1|once|TRBJ1-1
CASSRQNRGQNTEAFF
TGCGCCAGCAGCCGACAAAACAGGGGTCAGAACACTGAAGCTTTCTTT
>TRBV12-3/TRBV12-4|TRBD1|few|TRBJ1-2
CASRGLTGGIDYGYTF
TGTGCCAGCAGGGGACTGACAGGGGGCATTGACTATGGCTACACCTTC
>TRBV10-3|TRBD1|many|TRBJ2-7
CAISEPRGTQGVEDEQYF
TGTGCCATCAGTGAGCCCCGGGGGACACAGGGGGTGGAAGACGAGCAGTACTTC
>TRBV5-8|-|few|TRBJ1-2
CASSSTGNVNYGYTF
TGTGCCAGCAGCTCCACAGGGAACGTAAACTATGGCTACACCTTC
>TRBV20-1|TRBD2|few|TRBJ2-7
CSALPAGDLYEQYF
TGCAGTGCTCTCCCAGCGGGAGACTTATACGAGCAGTACTTC
>TRBV20-1|-|-|TRBJ2-1
CSASDFSYNEQFF
TGCAGTGCTAGTGACTTCTCCTACAATGAGCAGTTCTTC
>TRBV20-1|TRBD1|many|TRBJ1-2
CSARLGQGKNYGYTF
TGCAGTGCTAGGCTTGGACAGGGGAAAAACTATGGCTACACCTTC
>TRBV19|-|many|TRBJ1-5
CASTPSRTLNQPQHF
TGTGCCAGTACCCCCTCGAGAACTCTCAATCAGCCCCAGCATTTT
>TRBV10-3|-|many|TRBJ1-2
CAISAGLSNYGYTF
TGTGCCATCAGTGCAGGGCTCTCTAACTATGGCTACACCTTC
>TRBV24-1|TRBD1|few|TRBJ1-2
CATSEGTDHGYTF
TGTGCCACCAGTGAAGGGACAGATCACGGCTACACCTTC
>TRBV10-3|-|-|TRBJ2-3
CAISEPSVAMGRWGADTQYF
TGTGCCATCAGTGAGCCATCGGTGGCTATGGGGCGGTGGGGCGCAGATACGCAGTATTTT
>TRBV7-8|-|many|TRBJ1-1
CASSGGFRNTEAFF
TGTGCCAGCAGCGGGGGGTTTAGGAACACTGAAGCTTTCTTT
>TRBV6-5|-|few|TRBJ1-2
CASSSFDGLNYGYTF
TGTGCCAGCAGTTCCTTCGACGGCCTTAACTATGGCTACACCTTC
>TRBV20-1|-|-|TRBJ1-4
CSAREAGVIEKLFF
TGCAGTGCTAGAGAAGCAGGGGTTATCGAAAAACTGTTTTTT
>TRBV20-1|TRBD1|-|TRBJ1-5
CSAGPLDRVFSNQPQHF
TGCAGTGCTGGACCCTTGGACAGGGTTTTTAGCAATCAGCCCCAGCATTTT
>TRBV9|-|many|TRBJ2-7
CASSVKDGLYYEQYF
TGTGCCAGCAGCGTAAAAGACGGACTCTACTACGAGCAGTACTTC
>TRBV20-1|TRBD1|-|TRBJ2-7
CSASKGQGDSYEQYF
TGCAGTGCCTCGAAGGGACAGGGGGACTCCTACGAGCAGTACTTC
>TRBV7-2|TRBD2|-|TRBJ2-7
CASSQTAGGSYEQYF
TGTGCCAGCAGCCAAACCGCGGGGGGGTCCTACGAGCAGTACTTC
>TRBV13|-|few|TRBJ1-4
CASSLDSAPEKLFF
TGTGCCAGCAGCTTAGACTCCGCCCCGGAAAAACTGTTTTTT